The clone carrying this TCR beta chain has just a few counts. Its cognate antigen is unknown. These data belong to a study of vaccination and CD4 T cells after COVID-19. For the study at large: Stimuli were overlapping spike peptide pools of SARS-CoV-2 and three common cold coronaviruses (HCoV-NL63, HCoV-OC43, HCoV-229E).

The V and J ends lost 8 bases and 2 bases respectively, with 13 bases between them. Germline CDR1 is SGHVS and CDR2 is FQNEAQ. This CDR3 is 14 amino acids long. The study sequenced cultured CD4+ T cell DNA using the Oncomine TCR Beta short-read assay. TCRdb re-analysed the PCR reads in MiXCR, keeping a single row per CDR3 protein. The sample lists around 13,000 distinct CDR3 sequences; 45% to 70% were seen once. Described treatment: roughly nine-day PBMC culture with coronavirus spike peptide pools or control peptides (ViraFEST assay). Negative selection isolated the CD4+ T cells once the cells had been cultured for about nine days.

The gene calls are TRBV7-8 and TRBJ2-1; possibly TRBD2 for D (6 bases). This clonotype originated in a human donor who had recovered from COVID-19. The sequencing here drew on CD4+ T cells from blood, cultured in vitro, taken before SARS-CoV-2 vaccination. Here the CDR3 reads CASATRGTYNEQFF. Written as DNA, the CDR3 is TGTGCCAGCGCCACCCGGGGGACCTACAATGAGCAGTTCTTC.